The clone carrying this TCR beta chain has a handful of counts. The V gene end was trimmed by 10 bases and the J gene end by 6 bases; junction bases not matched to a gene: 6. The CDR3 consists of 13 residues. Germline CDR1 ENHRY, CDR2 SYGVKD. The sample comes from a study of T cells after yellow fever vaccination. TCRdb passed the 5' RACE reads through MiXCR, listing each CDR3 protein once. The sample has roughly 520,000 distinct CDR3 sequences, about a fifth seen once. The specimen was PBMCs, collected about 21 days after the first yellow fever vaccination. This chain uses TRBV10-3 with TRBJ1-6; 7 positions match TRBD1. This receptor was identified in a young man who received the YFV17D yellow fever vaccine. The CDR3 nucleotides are TGTGCCACAGGGGGAGACATTAATTCACCCCTCCACTTT. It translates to CATGGDINSPLHF.